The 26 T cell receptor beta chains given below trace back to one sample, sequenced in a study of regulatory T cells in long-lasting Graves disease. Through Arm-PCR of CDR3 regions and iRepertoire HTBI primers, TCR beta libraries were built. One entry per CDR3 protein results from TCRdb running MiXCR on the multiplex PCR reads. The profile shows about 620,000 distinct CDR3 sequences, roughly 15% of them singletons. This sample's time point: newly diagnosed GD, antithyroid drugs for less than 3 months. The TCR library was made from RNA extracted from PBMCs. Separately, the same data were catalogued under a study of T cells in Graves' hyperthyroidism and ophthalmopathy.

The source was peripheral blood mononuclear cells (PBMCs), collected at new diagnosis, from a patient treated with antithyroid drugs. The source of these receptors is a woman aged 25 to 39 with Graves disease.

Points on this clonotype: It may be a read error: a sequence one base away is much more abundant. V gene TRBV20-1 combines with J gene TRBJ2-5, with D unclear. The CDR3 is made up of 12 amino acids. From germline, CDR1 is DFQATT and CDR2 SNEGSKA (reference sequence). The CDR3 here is CSANPPHRDLCF. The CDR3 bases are TGCAGTGCCAATCCCCCCCACAGAGACTTGTGCTTC.

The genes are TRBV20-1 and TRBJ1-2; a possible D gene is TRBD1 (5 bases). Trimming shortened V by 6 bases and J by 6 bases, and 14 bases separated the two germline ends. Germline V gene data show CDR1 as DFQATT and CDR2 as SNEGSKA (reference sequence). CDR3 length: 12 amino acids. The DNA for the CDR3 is TGCAGTGCACTCAGGGAATTGGATGGCTACACCTTC. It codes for CSALRELDGYTF.

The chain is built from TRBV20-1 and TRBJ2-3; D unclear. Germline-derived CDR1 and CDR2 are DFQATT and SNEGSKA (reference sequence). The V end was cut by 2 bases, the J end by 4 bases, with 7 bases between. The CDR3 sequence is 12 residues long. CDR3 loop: CSARQASDTQYF. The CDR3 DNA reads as TGCAGTGCTAGACAGGCCTCAGATACGCAGTATTTT.

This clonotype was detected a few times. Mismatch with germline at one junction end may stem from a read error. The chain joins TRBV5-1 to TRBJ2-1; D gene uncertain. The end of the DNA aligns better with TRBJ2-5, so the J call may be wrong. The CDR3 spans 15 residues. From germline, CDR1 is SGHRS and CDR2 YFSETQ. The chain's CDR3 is CASSLFPGPEETQYF. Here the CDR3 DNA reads TGTGCCAGCAGCTTGTTCCCCGGCCCAGAAGAGACCCAGTACTTC.

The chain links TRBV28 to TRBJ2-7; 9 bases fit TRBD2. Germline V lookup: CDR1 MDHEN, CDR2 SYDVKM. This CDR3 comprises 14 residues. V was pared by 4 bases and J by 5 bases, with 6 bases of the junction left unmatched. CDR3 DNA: TGTGCCAGCAGTTCCCAGCGGGAGGCCCACGAGCAGTACTTC. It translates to CASSSQREAHEQYF.

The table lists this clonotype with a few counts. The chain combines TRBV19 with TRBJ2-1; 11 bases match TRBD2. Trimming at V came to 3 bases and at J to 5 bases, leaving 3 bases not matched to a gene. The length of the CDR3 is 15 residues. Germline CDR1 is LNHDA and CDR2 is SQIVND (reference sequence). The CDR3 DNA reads TGTGCCAGTAGTATCACTAGCGGGAGCAACAATGAGCAGTTCTTC. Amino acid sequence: CASSITSGSNNEQFF.

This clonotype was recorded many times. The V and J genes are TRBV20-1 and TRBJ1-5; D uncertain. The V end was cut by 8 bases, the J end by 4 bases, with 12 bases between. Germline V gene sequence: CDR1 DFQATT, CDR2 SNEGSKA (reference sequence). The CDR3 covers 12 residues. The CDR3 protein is CSSGRLNQPQHF. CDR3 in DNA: TGCAGTTCCGGACGGCTAAATCAGCCCCAGCATTTT.

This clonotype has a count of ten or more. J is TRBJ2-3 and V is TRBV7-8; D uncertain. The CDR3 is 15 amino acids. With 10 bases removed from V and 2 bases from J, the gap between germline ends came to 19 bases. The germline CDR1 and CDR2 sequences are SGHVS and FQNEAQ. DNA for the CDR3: TGTGCCACTCGCCCCAAGGGTCTTTACACAGATACGCAGTATTTT. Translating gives CATRPKGLYTDTQYF. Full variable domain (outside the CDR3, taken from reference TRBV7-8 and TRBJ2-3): GAGVSQSPRYKVAKRGQDVALRCDPISGHVSLFWYQQALGQGPEFLTYFQNEAQLDKSGLPSDRFFAERPEGSVSTLKIQRTQQEDSAVYLCATRPKGLYTDTQYFGPGTRLTVL.

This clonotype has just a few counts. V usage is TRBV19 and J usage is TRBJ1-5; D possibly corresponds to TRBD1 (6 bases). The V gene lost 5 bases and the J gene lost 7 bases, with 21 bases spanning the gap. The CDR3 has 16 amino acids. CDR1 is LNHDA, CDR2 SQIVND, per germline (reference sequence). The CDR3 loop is CASSPPSQGRQQPQHF. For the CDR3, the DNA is TGTGCCAGTAGTCCTCCCTCGCAGGGGAGACAACAGCCCCAGCATTTT.

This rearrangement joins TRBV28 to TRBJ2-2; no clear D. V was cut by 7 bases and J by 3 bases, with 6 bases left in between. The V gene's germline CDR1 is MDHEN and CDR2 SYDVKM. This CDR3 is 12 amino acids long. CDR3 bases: TGTGCCAGCAAGGTTTACACCGGGGAGCTGTTTTTT. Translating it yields CASKVYTGELFF.

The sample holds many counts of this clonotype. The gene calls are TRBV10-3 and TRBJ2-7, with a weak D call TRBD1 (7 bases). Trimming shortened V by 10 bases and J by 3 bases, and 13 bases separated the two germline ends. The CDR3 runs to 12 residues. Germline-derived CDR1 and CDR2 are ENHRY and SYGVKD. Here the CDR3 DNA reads TGTGCCACGACAGGGAGGAGCTACGAGCAGTACTTC. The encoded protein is CATTGRSYEQYF.

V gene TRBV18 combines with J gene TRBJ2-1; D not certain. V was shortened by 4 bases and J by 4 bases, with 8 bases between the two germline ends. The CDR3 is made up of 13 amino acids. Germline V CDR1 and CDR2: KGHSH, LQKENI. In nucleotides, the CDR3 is TGTGCCAGCTCACGTTTGGATTACAATGAGCAGTTCTTC. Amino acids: CASSRLDYNEQFF.

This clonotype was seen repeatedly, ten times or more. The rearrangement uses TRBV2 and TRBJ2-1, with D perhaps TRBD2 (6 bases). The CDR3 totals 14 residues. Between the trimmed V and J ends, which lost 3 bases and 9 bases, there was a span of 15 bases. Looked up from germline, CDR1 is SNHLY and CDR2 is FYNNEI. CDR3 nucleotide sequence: TGTGCCAGCAGTGATTCGCTAGCGCCAGGTGAGCAGTTCTTC. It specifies CASSDSLAPGEQFF.

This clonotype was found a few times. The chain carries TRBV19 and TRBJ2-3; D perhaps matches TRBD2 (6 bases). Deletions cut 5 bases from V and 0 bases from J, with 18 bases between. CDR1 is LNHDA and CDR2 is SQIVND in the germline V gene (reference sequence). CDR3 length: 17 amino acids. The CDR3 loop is CASSRGLLAASTDTQYF. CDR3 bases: TGTGCCAGTAGTCGAGGCCTACTAGCAGCTAGCACAGATACGCAGTATTTT.

The CDR3 DNA is TGCGCCAGCAGTGAGACTCTCGACAGCCGCTTCTATGGCTACACCTTC. Translated, it gives CASSETLDSRFYGYTF. The genes are TRBV10-1 and TRBJ1-2; D possibly corresponds to TRBD1 (5 bases). Germline V lookup: CDR1 WNHNN, CDR2 SYGVQD (reference sequence). The CDR3 spans 16 residues. V was trimmed by 2 bases and J by 4 bases, leaving 17 bases between them.

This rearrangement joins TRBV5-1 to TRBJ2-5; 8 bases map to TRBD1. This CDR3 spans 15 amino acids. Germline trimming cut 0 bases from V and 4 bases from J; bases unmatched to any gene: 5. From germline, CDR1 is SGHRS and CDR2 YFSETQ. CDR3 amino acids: CASSLGQGARETQYF. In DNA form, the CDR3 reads TGCGCCAGCAGCTTGGGCCAGGGGGCAAGAGAGACCCAGTACTTC. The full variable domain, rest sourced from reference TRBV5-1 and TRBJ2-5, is KAGVTQTPRYLIKTRGQQVTLSCSPISGHRSVSWYQQTPGQGLQFLFEYFSETQRNKGNFPGRFSGRQFSNSRSEMNVSTLELGDSALYLCASSLGQGARETQYFGPGTRLLVL.

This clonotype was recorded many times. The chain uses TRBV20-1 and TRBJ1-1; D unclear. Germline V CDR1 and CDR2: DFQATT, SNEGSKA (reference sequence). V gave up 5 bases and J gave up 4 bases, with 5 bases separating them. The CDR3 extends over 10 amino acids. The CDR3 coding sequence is TGCAGTGCTCCGGGCACTGAAGCTTTCTTT. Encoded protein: CSAPGTEAFF.

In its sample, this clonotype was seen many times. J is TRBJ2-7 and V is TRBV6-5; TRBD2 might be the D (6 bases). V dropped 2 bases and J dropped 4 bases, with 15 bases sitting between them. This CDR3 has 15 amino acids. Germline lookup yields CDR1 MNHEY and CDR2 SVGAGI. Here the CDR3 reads CASSYDQGLWYEQYF. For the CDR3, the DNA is TGTGCCAGCAGTTACGATCAGGGACTTTGGTACGAGCAGTACTTC.

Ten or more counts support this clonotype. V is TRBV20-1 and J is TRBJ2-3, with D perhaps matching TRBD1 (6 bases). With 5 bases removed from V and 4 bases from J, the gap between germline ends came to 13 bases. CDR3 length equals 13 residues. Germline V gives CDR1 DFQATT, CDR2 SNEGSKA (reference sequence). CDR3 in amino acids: CSASRDTSDTQYF. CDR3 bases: TGCAGTGCTTCGAGGGACACGTCAGATACGCAGTATTTT.

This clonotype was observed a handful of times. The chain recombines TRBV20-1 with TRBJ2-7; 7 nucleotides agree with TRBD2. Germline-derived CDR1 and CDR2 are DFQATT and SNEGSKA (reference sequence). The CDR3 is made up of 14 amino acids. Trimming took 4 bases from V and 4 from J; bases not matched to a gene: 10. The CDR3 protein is CSAILGLVGYEQYF. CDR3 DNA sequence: TGCAGTGCTATTCTAGGACTAGTCGGGTACGAGCAGTACTTC.

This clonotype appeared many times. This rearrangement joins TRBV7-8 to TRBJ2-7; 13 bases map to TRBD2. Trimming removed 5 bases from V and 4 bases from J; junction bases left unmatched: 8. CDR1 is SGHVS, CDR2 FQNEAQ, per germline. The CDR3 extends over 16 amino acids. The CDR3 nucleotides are TGTGCCAGCAGCCTCGATCCGGGACTAGCGGGATACGAGCAGTACTTC. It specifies CASSLDPGLAGYEQYF.

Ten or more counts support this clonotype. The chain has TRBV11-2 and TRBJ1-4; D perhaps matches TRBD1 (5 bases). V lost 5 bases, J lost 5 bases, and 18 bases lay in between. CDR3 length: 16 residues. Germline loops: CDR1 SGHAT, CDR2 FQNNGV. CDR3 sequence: CASSHSQGSRNEKLFF. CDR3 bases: TGTGCCAGCAGCCACTCGCAGGGATCTCGGAATGAAAAACTGTTTTTT.

CDR3 protein: CASSPGQTDQETQYF. The CDR3 bases are TGTGCCAGCTCACCAGGCCAGACAGACCAAGAGACCCAGTACTTC. The chain combines TRBV18 with TRBJ2-5; D might be TRBD1 (5 bases). CDR3 length: 15 residues. The V gene lost 2 bases and the J gene lost 0 bases, with 10 bases spanning the gap. Per the germline V gene, CDR1 is KGHSH and CDR2 is LQKENI.

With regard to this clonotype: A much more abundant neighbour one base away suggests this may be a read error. In DNA, the CDR3 is TGTGCCAGCAGCTTGGATGGGCGTTCGGACACTGAAGCTTTCTTT. Translated, it gives CASSLDGRSDTEAFF. J is TRBJ1-1 and V is TRBV5-6; no clear D gene. The CDR3 consists of 15 residues. The V and J ends lost 0 bases and 3 bases respectively, with 12 bases between them. Germline CDR1 reads SGHDT; CDR2 reads YYEEEE.

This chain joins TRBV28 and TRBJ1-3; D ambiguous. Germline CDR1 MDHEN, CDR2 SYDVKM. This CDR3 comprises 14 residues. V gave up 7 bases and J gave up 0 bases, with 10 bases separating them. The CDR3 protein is CASTYPTSGNTIYF. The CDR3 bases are TGTGCCAGCACCTATCCGACCTCTGGAAACACCATATATTTT.

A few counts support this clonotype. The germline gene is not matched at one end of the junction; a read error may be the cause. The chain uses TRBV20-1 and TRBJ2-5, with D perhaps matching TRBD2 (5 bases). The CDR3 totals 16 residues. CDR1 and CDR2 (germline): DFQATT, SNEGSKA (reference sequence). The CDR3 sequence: CSARDYSGRYQETQHF. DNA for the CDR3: TGCAGTGCTAGAGATTACTCGGGAAGGTACCAAGAGACCCAGCACTTC.